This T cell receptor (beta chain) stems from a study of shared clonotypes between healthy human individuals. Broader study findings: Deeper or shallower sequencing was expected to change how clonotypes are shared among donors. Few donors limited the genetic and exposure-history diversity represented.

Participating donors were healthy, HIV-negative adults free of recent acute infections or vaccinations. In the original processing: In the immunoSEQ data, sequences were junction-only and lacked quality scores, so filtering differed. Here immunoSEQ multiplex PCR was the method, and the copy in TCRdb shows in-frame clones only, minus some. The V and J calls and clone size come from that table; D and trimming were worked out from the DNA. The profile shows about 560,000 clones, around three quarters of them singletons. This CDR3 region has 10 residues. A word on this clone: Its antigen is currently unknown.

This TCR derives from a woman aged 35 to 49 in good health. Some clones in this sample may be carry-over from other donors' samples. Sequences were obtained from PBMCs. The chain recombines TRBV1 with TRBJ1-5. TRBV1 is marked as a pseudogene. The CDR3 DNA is TGCACCAGCGGGAATCAGCCCCAGCATTTT. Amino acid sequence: CTSGNQPQHF.